This entry lists 4 T cell receptor beta chains sequenced from one sample in a study of shared clonotypes between healthy human individuals. Clones were sequenced by immunoSEQ multiplex PCR, and TCRdb holds only the in-frame ones, with some missing. The table has some 1 million clones, around 75% seen once. Sequenced input: memory CD4+ T cells sorted from blood. Subset described: CD45RA-negative fraction. These TCRs come from a man between 18 and 29 years old in good health.

J is TRBJ2-7 and V is TRBV20-1; no reliable D call. The CDR3 covers 10 residues. With 3 bases removed from V and 5 bases from J, the gap between germline ends came to 5 bases. In germline, CDR1 is DFQATT, CDR2 SNEGSKA (reference sequence). Here the CDR3 DNA reads TGCAGTGCTAGTTTCAACGAGCAGTACTTC. It codes for CSASFNEQYF.

This chain joins TRBV28 and TRBJ2-5, with no clear D. CDR1 is MDHEN, CDR2 SYDVKM, per germline. Trimming took off 2 bases at V and 5 bases at J, with 9 bases between the two ends. The CDR3 covers 13 residues. This CDR3 reads CASSLIGRETQYF. In DNA form, the CDR3 reads TGTGCCAGCAGTTTAATTGGTCGGGAGACCCAGTACTTC.

The chain uses TRBV5-6 and TRBJ2-2; 7 bases are a match to TRBD1. V shed 4 bases and J 1 base; nucleotides not matched to a gene: 7. The germline V gene encodes CDR1 SGHDT and CDR2 YYEEEE. This CDR3 region has 16 residues. CDR3 region: CASSTRTGRNTGELFF. CDR3 coding DNA: TGTGCCAGCAGCACGAGGACAGGCCGGAACACCGGGGAGCTGTTTTTT. The variable domain in full, with the rest retrieved from reference TRBV5-6 and TRBJ2-2, is DAGVTQSPTHLIKTRGQQVTLRCSPKSGHDTVSWYQQALGQGPQFIFQYYEEEERQRGNFPDRFSGHQFPNYSSELNVNALLLGDSALYLCASSTRTGRNTGELFFGEGSRLTVL.

The chain recombines TRBV28 with TRBJ1-4; no definite D call. Germline CDR1 reads MDHEN; CDR2 reads SYDVKM. This CDR3 is 14 amino acids long. The V and J ends lost 1 base and 8 bases respectively, with 11 bases between them. CDR3 in amino acids: CASSLSGRREKLFF. CDR3 nucleotides: TGTGCCAGCAGTTTATCGGGTAGGAGGGAAAAACTGTTTTTT.